What follows describes a single T cell receptor beta chain. The target antigen is unknown. In germline, CDR1 is SNHLY, CDR2 FYNNEI. The CDR3 loop spans 15 amino acids. V lost 8 bases and J 6 bases, leaving 23 bases between the germline ends. This sample was included in a study of shared clonotypes between healthy human individuals. Genomic DNA belonging to each subset was distributed in equal measure over several immunoSEQ plates. Only in-frame clones appear in the TCRdb table, and some are missing; sequencing was by immunoSEQ multiplex PCR. The repertoire holds 2.5 million or so clones, with approximately 90% as singletons. Whole-study findings and limits: The authors sampled blood alone, and tissue repertoires likely differ.

The source is a man younger than 30 in good health. The chain joins TRBV2 to TRBJ2-7, with a weak D call TRBD2 (6 bases). The material sequenced was naive CD4+ T cells sorted from blood. Specified subset: CD45RA+ positively selected. This CDR3 is CASVLLEGGKGEQYF. CDR3 DNA sequence: TGTGCCAGCGTATTGTTGGAGGGAGGAAAAGGCGAGCAGTACTTC.